Sequencing of this T cell receptor (beta chain) was carried out in a study of molecular identifiers for immune sequencing clone quantification. About the study: In replicates, RNA from approximately 20,000 or 100,000 naive CD8 cells was divided five ways and four parts were sequenced.

General study points: Spiked-in Jurkat TCR RNA corresponding to one cell was reported as detectable against about 1 million naive cells.

The CDR3 runs 16 residues. V lost 0 bases and J lost 2, with 11 bases in between. Germline CDR1 SGDLS, CDR2 YYNGEE. Naive CD8 libraries were made from 20,000 to 1,000,000 sorted cells, and they used 10%, 30% or 50% RNA. Naive CD8 T cell sorting was performed on the CD8+CD4-CCR7+CD45RA+ phenotype. TCRdb called the PCR reads again in MiXCR, with one record for every CDR3 protein. The sample holds some 320,000 distinct CDR3 sequences, roughly a quarter seen once. This clonotype was seen many times. The antigen is not known. The TCR originated in a human donor in good health. Some libraries in this study had Jurkat cell RNA spiked in. The specimen sequenced was naive CD8+ T cells from blood, with Jurkat cell RNA spiked in. This sample's subset: FACS-sorted CD8+CD4-CCR7+CD45RA+ naive T cells. V and J are TRBV9 and TRBJ2-2; tentatively, D is TRBD2 (5 bases). CDR3 in DNA: TGTGCCAGCAGCGTAGTATCCGGGGTAAACACCGGGGAGCTGTTTTTT. Translated, it gives CASSVVSGVNTGELFF.